The rows below give T cell receptor beta chains drawn from one sample of a study of blood T cell repertoires in COVID-19. Assay: immunoSEQ multiplex PCR; the TCRdb copy retains only in-frame clones and omits some. The data hold 50,000 or so clones, with 90% to 95% observed a single time. The specimen sequenced was peripheral blood. These receptors were obtained from a woman aged 80 or over with acute or convalescent COVID-19. Both conserved end residues are trimmed from each CDR3. Fields, in order: CDR3 length, V gene, CDR3 protein.

CDR3 length: 13
V gene: TRBV29-1
CDR3 protein: SAGQGGRGNTEAF

CDR3 length: 11
V gene: TRBV6-6
CDR3 protein: ASSPEQGYGYT

CDR3 length: 12
V gene: TRBV7-9
CDR3 protein: ASSLAGLDYEQY

CDR3 length: 13
V gene: TRBV24-1
CDR3 protein: ATSDPRGLAGEQY

CDR3 length: 14
V gene: TRBV7-9
CDR3 protein: ASSLRTGGAGTEAF

CDR3 length: 14
V gene: TRBV10-3
CDR3 protein: AIMPFPGQSGNTIY

CDR3 length: 12
V gene: TRBV15
CDR3 protein: ATRASGFNQPQH

CDR3 length: 17
V gene: TRBV10-1
CDR3 protein: AKPPGQGTGGGYTGELF

CDR3 length: 12
V gene: TRBV4-1
CDR3 protein: ASSPPLGANVLT

CDR3 length: 13
V gene: TRBV6-2/TRBV6-3
CDR3 protein: ASSPTTVSTDTQY